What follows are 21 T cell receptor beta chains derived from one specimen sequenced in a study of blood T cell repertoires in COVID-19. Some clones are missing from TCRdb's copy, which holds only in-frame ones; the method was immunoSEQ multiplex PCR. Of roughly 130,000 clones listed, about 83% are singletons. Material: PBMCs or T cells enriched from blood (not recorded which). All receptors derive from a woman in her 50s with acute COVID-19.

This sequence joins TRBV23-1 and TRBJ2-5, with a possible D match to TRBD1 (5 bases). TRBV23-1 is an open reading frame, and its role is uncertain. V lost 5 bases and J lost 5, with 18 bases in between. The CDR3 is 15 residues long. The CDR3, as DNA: TGCGCCAGCAGTATAGGACACTCCCGAGGTGAGACCCAGTACTTC. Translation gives CASSIGHSRGETQYF.

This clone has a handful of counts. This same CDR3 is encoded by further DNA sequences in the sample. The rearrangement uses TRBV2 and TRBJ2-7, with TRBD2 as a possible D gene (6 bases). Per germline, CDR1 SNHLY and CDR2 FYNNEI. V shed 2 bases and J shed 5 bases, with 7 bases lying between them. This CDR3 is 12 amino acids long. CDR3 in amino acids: CASSEWGDEQYF. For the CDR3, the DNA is TGTGCCAGCAGTGAATGGGGGGACGAGCAGTACTTC.

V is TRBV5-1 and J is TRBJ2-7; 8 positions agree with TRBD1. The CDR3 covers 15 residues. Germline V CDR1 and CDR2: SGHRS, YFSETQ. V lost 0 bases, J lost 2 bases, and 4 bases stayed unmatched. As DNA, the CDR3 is TGCGCCAGCAGCTTGGAGCAGGGGGCAGCCTACGAGCAGTACTTC. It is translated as CASSLEQGAAYEQYF.

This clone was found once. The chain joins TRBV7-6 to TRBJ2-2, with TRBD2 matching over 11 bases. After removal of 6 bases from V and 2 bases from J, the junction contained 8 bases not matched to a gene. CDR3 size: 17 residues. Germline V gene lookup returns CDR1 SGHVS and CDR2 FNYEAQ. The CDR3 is CASRPRTSGLNTGELFF. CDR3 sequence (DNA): TGTGCCAGCAGGCCGAGGACTAGCGGGCTCAACACCGGGGAGCTGTTTTTT.

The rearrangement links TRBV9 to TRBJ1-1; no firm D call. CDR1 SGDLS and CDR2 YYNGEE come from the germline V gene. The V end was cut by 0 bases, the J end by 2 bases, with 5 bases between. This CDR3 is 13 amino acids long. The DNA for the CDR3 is TGTGCCAGCAGCGTAGACAGTAACACTGAAGCTTTCTTT. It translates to CASSVDSNTEAFF.

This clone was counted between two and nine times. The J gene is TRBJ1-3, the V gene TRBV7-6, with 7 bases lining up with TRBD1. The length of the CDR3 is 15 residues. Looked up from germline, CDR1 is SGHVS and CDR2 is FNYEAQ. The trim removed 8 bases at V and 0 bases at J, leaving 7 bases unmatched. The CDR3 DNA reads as TGTGCCAGCGGCAGGGGGACAGACTCTGGAAACACCATATATTTT. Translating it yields CASGRGTDSGNTIYF.

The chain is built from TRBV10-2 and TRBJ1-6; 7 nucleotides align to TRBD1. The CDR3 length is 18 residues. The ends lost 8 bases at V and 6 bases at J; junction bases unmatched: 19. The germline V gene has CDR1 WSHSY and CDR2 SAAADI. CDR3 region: CASQTTFQGGRFNSPLHF. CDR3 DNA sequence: TGCGCCAGCCAGACTACCTTCCAGGGGGGACGGTTTAATTCACCCCTCCACTTT.

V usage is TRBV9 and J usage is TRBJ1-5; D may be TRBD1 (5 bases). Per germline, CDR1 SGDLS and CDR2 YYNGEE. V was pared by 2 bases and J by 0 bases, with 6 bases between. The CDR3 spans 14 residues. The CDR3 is CASSVTDSNQPQHF. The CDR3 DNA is TGTGCCAGCAGCGTGACAGATAGCAATCAGCCCCAGCATTTT.

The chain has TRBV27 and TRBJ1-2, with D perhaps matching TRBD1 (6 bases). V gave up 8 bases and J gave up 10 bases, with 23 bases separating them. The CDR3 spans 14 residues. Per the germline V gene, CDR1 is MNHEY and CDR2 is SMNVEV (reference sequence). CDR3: CASSPLQGTGAYTF. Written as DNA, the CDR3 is TGTGCCAGCTCGCCACTACAGGGAACAGGCGCCTACACCTTC.

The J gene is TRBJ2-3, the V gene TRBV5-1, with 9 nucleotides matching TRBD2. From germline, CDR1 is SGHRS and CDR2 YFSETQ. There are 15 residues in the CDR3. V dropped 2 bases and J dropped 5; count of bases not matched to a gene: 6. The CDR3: CASSFSGRRIDTQYF. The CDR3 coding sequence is TGCGCCAGCAGCTTCAGCGGGAGGAGGATAGATACGCAGTATTTT.

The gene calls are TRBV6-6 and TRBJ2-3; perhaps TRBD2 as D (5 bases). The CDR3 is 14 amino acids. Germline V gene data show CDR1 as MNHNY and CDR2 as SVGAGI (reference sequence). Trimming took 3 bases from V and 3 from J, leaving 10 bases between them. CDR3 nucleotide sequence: TGTGCCAGCAGTTATCTAGCAAGTACAGATACGCAGTATTTT. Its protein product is CASSYLASTDTQYF.

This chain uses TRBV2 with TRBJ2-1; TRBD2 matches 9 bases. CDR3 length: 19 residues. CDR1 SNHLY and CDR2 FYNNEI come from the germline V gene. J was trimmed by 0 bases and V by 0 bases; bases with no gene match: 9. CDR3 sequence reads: CASSEALASGISSYNEQFF. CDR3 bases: TGTGCCAGCAGTGAAGCGCTTGCTAGCGGGATTAGCTCCTACAATGAGCAGTTCTTC. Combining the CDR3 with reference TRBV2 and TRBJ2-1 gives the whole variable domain EPEVTQTPSHQVTQMGQEVILRCVPISNHLYFYWYRQILGQKVEFLVSFYNNEISEKSEIFDDQFSVERPDGSNFTLKIRSTKLEDSAMYFCASSEALASGISSYNEQFFGPGTRLTVL.

The CDR3 coding sequence is TGTGCCAGCAGGGGCGGGACTAGCACAGATACGCAGTATTTT. Protein: CASRGGTSTDTQYF. The V and J genes are TRBV27 and TRBJ2-3; tentative D call: TRBD2 (6 bases). The germline CDR1 and CDR2 sequences are MNHEY and SMNVEV (reference sequence). The V end was cut by 6 bases, the J end by 0 bases, with 10 bases between. The CDR3 is made up of 14 amino acids.

CDR3 loop: CASRRDSSYNEQFF. DNA of the CDR3: TGTGCCAGCAGGCGGGACAGCTCCTACAATGAGCAGTTCTTC. The chain employs TRBV2 and TRBJ2-1; TRBD1 might be the D (7 bases). Germline lookup yields CDR1 SNHLY and CDR2 FYNNEI. V lost 6 bases and J lost 0, with 9 bases in between. This CDR3 has 14 residues. The full variable domain, rest sourced from reference TRBV2 and TRBJ2-1, is EPEVTQTPSHQVTQMGQEVILRCVPISNHLYFYWYRQILGQKVEFLVSFYNNEISEKSEIFDDQFSVERPDGSNFTLKIRSTKLEDSAMYFCASRRDSSYNEQFFGPGTRLTVL.

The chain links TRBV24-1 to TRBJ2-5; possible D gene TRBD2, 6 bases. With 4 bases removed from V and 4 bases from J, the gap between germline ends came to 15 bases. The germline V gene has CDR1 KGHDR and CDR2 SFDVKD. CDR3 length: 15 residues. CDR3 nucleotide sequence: TGTGCCACCAGTGACCTAGGGGAGGAGGGAGAGACCCAGTACTTC. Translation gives CATSDLGEEGETQYF.

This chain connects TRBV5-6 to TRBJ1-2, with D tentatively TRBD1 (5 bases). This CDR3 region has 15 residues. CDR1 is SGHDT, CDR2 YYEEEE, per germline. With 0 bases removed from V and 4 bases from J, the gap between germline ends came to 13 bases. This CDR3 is CASSLAAGSGYGYTF. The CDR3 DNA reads TGTGCCAGCAGCTTGGCGGCAGGGTCTGGCTATGGCTACACCTTC. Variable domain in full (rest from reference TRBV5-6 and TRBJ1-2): DAGVTQSPTHLIKTRGQQVTLRCSPKSGHDTVSWYQQALGQGPQFIFQYYEEEERQRGNFPDRFSGHQFPNYSSELNVNALLLGDSALYLCASSLAAGSGYGYTFGSGTRLTVV.

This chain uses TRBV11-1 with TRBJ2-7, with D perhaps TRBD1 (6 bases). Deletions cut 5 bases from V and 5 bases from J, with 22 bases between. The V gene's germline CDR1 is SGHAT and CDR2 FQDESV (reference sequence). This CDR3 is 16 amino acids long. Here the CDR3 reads CASSLRLDSEGDEQYF. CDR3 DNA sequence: TGTGCCAGCAGCCTCAGGCTGGACAGCGAGGGCGACGAGCAGTACTTC.

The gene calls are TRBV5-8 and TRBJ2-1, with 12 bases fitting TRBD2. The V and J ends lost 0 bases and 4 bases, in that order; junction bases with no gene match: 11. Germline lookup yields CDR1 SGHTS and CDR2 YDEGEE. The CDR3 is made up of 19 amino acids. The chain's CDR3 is CASSLGRETSGSRYNEQFF. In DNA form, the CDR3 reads TGTGCCAGCAGCTTGGGCAGGGAGACTAGCGGGAGCCGGTACAATGAGCAGTTCTTC.

The CDR3 nucleotides are TGCGCCAGCAGCCAAGATGGGACGGGGGCTAATGAAAAACTGTTTTTT. This translates into CASSQDGTGANEKLFF. The chain joins TRBV4-1 to TRBJ1-4, with TRBD1 as a possible D gene (5 bases). The CDR3 extends over 16 amino acids. Trimming took 0 bases from V and 3 from J, leaving 11 bases between them. Germline V gene data show CDR1 as MGHRA and CDR2 as YSYEKL.

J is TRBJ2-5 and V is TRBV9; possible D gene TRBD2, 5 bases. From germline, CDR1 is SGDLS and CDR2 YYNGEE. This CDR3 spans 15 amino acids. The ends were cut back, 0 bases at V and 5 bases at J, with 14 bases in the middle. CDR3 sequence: CASSVVGTSRETQYF. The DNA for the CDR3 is TGTGCCAGCAGCGTAGTTGGCACTAGTCGGGAGACCCAGTACTTC. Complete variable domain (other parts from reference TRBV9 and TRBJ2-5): DSGVTQTPKHLITATGQRVTLRCSPRSGDLSVYWYQQSLDQGLQFLIQYYNGEERAKGNILERFSAQQFPDLHSELNLSSLELGDSALYFCASSVVGTSRETQYFGPGTRLLVL.

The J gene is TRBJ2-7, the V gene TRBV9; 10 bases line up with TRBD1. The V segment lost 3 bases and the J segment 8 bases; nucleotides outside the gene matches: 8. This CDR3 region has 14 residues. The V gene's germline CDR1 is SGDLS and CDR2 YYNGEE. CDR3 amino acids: CASSAPGQGNQQYF. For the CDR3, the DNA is TGTGCCAGCAGCGCGCCGGGACAGGGGAACCAGCAGTACTTC.